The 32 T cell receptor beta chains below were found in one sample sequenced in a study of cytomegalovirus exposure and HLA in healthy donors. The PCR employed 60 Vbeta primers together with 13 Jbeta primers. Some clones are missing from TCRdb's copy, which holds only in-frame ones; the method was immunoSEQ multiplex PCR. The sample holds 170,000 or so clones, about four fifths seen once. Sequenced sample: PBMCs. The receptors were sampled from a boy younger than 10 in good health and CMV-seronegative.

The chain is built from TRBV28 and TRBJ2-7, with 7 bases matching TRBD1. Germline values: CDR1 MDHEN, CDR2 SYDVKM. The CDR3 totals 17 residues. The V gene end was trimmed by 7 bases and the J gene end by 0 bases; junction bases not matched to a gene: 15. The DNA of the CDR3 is TGTGCCAGCAATTCGCGTTACAGGGGTACTAGCTCCTACGAGCAGTACTTC. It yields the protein CASNSRYRGTSSYEQYF.

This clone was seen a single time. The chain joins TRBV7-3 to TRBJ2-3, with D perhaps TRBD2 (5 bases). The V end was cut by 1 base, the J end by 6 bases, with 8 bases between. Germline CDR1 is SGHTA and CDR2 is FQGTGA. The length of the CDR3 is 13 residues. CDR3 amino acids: CASSLSWRDTQYF. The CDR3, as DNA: TGTGCCAGCAGCTTAAGTTGGAGGGATACGCAGTATTTT.

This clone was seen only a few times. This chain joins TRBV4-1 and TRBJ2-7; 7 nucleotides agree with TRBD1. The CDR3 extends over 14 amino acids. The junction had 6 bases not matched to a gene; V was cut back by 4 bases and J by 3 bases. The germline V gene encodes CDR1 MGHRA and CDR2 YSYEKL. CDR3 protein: CASSPPGQLYEQYF. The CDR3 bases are TGCGCCAGCAGCCCCCCGGGACAGCTCTACGAGCAGTACTTC.

DNA for the CDR3: TGTGCCAGCCAGGGAGGAGCGGGAGCCTACGAGCAGTACTTC. This encodes CASQGGAGAYEQYF. The chain couples TRBV18 to TRBJ2-7; 8 nucleotides line up with TRBD2. The germline V gene has CDR1 KGHSH and CDR2 LQKENI. Germline trimming cut 8 bases from V and 2 bases from J; bases unmatched to any gene: 8. This CDR3 is built from 14 residues.

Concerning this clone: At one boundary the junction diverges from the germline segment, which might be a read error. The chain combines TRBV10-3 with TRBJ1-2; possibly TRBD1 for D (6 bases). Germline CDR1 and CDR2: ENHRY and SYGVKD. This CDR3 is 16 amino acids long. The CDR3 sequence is CAISDGSGTRIYGYNF. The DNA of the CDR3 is TGTGCCATCAGTGATGGGTCAGGGACAAGGATCTATGGCTACAACTTC.

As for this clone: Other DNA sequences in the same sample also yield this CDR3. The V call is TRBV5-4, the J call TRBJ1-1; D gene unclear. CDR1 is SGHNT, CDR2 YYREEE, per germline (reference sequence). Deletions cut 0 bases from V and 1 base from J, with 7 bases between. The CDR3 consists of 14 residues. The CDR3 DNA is TGTGCCAGCAGCTTGGACCGGGGGAACACTGAAGCTTTCTTT. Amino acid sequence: CASSLDRGNTEAFF.

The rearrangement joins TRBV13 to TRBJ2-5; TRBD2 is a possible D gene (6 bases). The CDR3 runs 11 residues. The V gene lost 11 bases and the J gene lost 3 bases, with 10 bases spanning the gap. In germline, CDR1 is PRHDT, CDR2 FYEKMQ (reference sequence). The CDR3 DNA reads TGTGCCTTAACGGGGGAAGAGACCCAGTACTTC. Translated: CALTGEETQYF.

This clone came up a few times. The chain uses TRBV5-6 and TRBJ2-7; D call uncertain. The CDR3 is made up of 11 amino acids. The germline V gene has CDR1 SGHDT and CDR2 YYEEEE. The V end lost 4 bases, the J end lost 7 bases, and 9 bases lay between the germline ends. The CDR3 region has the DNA TGTGCCAGCAGCCGTAACAGAGAGCAGTACTTC. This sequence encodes CASSRNREQYF.

CDR3 nucleotide sequence: TGCAGCGTTGGGGGACAGGGTAACACCGGGGAGCTGTTTTTT. Encoded protein: CSVGGQGNTGELFF. J is TRBJ2-2 and V is TRBV29-1; TRBD1 matches 9 bases. Looked up from germline, CDR1 is SQVTM and CDR2 is ANQGSEA. The CDR3 extends over 14 amino acids. The V and J ends lost 4 bases and 2 bases, in that order; junction bases with no gene match: 2.

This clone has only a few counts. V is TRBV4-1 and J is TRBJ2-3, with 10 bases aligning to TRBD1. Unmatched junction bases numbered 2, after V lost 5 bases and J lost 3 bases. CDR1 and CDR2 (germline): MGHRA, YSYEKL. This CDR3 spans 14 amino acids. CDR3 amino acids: CASSLGQGTDTQYF. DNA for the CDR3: TGCGCCAGCAGCTTGGGACAGGGGACAGATACGCAGTATTTT.

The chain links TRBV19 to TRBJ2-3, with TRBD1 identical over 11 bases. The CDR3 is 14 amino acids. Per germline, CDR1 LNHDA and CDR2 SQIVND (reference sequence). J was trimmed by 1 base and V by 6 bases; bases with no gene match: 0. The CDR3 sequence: CASRDRGRTDTQYF. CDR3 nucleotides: TGTGCCAGTAGGGACAGGGGGCGCACAGATACGCAGTATTTT.

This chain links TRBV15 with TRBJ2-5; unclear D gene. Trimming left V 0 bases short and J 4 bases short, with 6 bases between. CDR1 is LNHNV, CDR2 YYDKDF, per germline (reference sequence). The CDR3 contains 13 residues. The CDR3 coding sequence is TGTGCCACCAGCAGAGACAGAGGAGAGACCCAGTACTTC. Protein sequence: CATSRDRGETQYF.

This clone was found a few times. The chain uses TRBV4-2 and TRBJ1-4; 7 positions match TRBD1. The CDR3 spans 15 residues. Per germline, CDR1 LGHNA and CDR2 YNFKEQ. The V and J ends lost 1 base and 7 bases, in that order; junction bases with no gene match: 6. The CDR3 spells CASSQGQGYPEKLFF. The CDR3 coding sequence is TGTGCCAGCAGCCAAGGACAGGGTTATCCTGAAAAACTGTTTTTT.

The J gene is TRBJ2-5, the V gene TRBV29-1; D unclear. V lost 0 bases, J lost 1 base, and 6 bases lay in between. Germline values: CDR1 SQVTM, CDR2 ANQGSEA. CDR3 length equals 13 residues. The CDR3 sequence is CSVEERLQETQYF. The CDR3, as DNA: TGCAGCGTTGAAGAGCGGCTCCAAGAGACCCAGTACTTC.

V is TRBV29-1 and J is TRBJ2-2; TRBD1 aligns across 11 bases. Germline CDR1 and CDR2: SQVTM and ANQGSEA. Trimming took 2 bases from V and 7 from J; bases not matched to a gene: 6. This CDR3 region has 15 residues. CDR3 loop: CSVELGQGVGGELFF. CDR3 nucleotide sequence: TGCAGCGTTGAATTGGGACAGGGGGTTGGCGGGGAGCTGTTTTTT.

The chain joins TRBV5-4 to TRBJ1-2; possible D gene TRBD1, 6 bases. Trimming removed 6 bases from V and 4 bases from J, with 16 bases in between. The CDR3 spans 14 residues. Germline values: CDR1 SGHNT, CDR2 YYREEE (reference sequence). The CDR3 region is CASTPGGGVYGYTF. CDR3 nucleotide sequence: TGTGCCAGCACCCCGGGCGGGGGCGTCTATGGCTACACCTTC.

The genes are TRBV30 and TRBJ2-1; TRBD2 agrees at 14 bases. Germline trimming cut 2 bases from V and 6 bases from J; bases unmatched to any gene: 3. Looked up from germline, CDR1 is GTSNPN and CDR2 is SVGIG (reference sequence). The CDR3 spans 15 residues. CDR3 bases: TGTGCCTGGAGTCCTGGGACTAGCGGGAGCAATGAGCAGTTCTTC. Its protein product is CAWSPGTSGSNEQFF.

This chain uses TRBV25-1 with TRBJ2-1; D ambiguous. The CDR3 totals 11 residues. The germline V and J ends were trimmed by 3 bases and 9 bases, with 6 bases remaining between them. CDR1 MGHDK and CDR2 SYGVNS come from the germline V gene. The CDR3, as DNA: TGTGCCAGCAGTGATTCCGGTGAGCAGTTCTTC. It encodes CASSDSGEQFF.

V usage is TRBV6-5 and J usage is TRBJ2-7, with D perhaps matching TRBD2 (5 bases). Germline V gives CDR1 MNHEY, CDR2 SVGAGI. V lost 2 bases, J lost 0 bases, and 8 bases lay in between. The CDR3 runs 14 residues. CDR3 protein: CASSYRGTSYEQYF. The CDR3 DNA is TGTGCCAGCAGTTACCGGGGTACCTCCTACGAGCAGTACTTC.

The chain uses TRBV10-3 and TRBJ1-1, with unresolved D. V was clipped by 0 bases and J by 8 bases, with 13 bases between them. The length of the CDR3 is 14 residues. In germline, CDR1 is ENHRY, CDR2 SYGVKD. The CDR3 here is CAISESRGSPEAFF. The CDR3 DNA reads TGTGCCATCAGTGAGTCGAGAGGGAGTCCCGAAGCTTTCTTT.

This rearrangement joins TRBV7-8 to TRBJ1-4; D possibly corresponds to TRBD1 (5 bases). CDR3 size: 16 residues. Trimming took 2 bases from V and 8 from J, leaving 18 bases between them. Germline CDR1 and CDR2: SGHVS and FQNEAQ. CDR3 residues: CASSLRRVGQREKLFF. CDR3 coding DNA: TGTGCCAGCAGCTTAAGGAGAGTGGGGCAGAGGGAAAAACTGTTTTTT.

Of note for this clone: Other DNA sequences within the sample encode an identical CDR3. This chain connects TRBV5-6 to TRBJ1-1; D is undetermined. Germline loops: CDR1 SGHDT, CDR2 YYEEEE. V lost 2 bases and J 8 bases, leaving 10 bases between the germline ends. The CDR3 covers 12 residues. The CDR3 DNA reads TGTGCCAGCAGCTTCCTCGCGTTCGAAGCTTTCTTT. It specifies CASSFLAFEAFF.

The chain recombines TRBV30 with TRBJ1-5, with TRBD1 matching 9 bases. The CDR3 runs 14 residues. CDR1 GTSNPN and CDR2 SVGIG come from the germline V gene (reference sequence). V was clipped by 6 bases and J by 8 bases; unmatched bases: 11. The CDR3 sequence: CACSEGTGLKPQHF. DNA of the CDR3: TGTGCCTGCTCTGAAGGGACAGGGTTAAAGCCCCAGCATTTT.

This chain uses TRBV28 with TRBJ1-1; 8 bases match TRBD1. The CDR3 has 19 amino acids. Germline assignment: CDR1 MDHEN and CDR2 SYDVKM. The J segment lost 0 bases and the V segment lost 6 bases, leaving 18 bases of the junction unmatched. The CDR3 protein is CASRAPYPDRGEMNTEAFF. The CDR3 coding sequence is TGTGCCAGCAGAGCCCCCTACCCTGACAGGGGAGAGATGAACACTGAAGCTTTCTTT. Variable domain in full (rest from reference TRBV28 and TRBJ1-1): DVKVTQSSRYLVKRTGEKVFLECVQDMDHENMFWYRQDPGLGLRLIYFSYDVKMKEKGDIPEGYSVSREKKERFSLILESASTNQTSMYLCASRAPYPDRGEMNTEAFFGQGTRLTVV.

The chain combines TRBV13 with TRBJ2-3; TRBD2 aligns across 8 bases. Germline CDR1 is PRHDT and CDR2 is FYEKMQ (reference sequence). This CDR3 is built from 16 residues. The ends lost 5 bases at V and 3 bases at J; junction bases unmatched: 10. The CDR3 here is CASSGRRGGGTDTQYF. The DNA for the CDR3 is TGTGCCAGCAGCGGGCGACGGGGGGGCGGAACAGATACGCAGTATTTT. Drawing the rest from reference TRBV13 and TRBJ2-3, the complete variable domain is AAGVIQSPRHLIKEKRETATLKCYPIPRHDTVYWYQQGPGQDPQFLISFYEKMQSDKGSIPDRFSAQQFSDYHSELNMSSLELGDSALYFCASSGRRGGGTDTQYFGPGTRLTVL.

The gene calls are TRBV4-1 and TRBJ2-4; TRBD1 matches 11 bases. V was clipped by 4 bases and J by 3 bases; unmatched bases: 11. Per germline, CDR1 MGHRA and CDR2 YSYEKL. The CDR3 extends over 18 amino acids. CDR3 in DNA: TGCGCCAGCAGCCTTCGACGGGGACAGGGGGGGGACAAAAACATTCAGTACTTC. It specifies CASSLRRGQGGDKNIQYF.

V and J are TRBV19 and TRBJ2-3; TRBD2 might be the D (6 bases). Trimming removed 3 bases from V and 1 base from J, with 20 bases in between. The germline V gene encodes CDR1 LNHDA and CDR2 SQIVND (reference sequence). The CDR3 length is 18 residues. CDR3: CASSIRRLGGVGTDTQYF. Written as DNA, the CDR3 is TGTGCCAGTAGTATCCGCCGCCTCGGGGGAGTGGGCACAGATACGCAGTATTTT.

The CDR3 protein is CASSLDGLAETYEQYF. The CDR3 nucleotides read TGCGCCAGCAGCTTGGATGGACTAGCGGAGACCTACGAGCAGTACTTC. The chain has TRBV5-1 and TRBJ2-7; 10 bases line up with TRBD2. Germline V gives CDR1 SGHRS, CDR2 YFSETQ. The CDR3 has 16 amino acids. Losses at the gene ends were 0 bases for V and 2 bases for J; bases not matched to a gene: 5.

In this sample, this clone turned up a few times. The CDR3 region has the DNA TGCAGTGCCGCCCTCGGTACACCCCTCCACTTT. Encoded protein: CSAALGTPLHF. The chain employs TRBV20-1 and TRBJ1-6; D unresolved. Germline lookup yields CDR1 DFQATT and CDR2 SNEGSKA (reference sequence). This CDR3 has 11 amino acids. V was pared by 6 bases and J by 11 bases, with 11 bases between.

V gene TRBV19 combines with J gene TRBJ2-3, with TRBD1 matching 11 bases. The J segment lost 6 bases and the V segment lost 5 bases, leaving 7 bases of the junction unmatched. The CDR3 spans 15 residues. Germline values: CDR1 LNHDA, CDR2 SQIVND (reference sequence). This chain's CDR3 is CASSSGQGGVDTQYF. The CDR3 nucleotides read TGTGCCAGTAGTTCGGGACAGGGGGGAGTGGATACGCAGTATTTT.

The chain's CDR3 is CASSYSTQAGEQFF. The CDR3 coding sequence is TGTGCCAGCAGTTACTCGACCCAGGCTGGTGAGCAGTTCTTC. The chain uses TRBV6-5 and TRBJ2-1; no reliable D call. In germline, CDR1 is MNHEY, CDR2 SVGAGI. This CDR3 spans 14 amino acids. V lost 0 bases and J 9 bases, leaving 12 bases between the germline ends.

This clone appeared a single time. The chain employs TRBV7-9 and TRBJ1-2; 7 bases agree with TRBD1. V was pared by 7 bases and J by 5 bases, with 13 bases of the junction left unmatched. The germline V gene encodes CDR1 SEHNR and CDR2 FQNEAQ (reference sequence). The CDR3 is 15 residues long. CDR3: CASTTYDREEYGYTF. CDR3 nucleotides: TGTGCCAGCACAACATACGACAGGGAGGAATATGGCTACACCTTC.